These T cell receptor beta chains were read from a single sample in a study of regulatory T cells in long-lasting Graves disease. MiXCR, applied by TCRdb to the multiplex PCR reads, yields one record per CDR3 protein. Counted here are 350,000 to 500,000 distinct CDR3 sequences, 21% occurring once; the ten biggest clones make up roughly an eighth. Source: peripheral blood mononuclear cells (PBMCs), taken when the disease was refractory, from a patient treated with antithyroid drugs. These receptors were collected from a female donor with Graves disease. Each CDR3 is given with its conserved first and last residue. The D gene is left open where the match is weak. Expanded clones get a size class; other rows say once, few or many, or leave the size out.

d_call,clone_size,j_call,v_call,cdr3_aa,cdr3_nt
NA,few,TRBJ2-7,TRBV19,CASSMSRAYEQYF,TGTGCCAGTAGTATGAGCAGGGCCTACGAGCAGTACTTC
NA,many,TRBJ1-2,TRBV30,CAWSVPGSGSYTF,TGTGCCTGGAGTGTACCCGGATCTGGGAGCTACACCTTC
NA,NA,TRBJ1-5,TRBV2,CASSDTDQPQHF,TGTGCCAGCAGTGATACAGACCAGCCCCAGCATTTT
NA,many,TRBJ1-1,TRBV28,CASSGQLGTEAFF,TGTGCCAGCAGTGGGCAGCTAGGCACTGAAGCTTTCTTT
TRBD1,NA,TRBJ2-3,TRBV6-1,CASSHRQGDTQYF,TGTGCCAGCAGCCACCGACAGGGAGATACGCAGTATTTT
TRBD2,many,TRBJ2-7,TRBV5-1,CASSLMSSGSSNEQYF,TGCGCCAGCAGCTTGATGTCTAGCGGGAGCTCCAACGAGCAGTACTTC
TRBD1,few,TRBJ1-5,TRBV20-1,CSVRGSNQPQHF,TGCAGTGTCAGGGGGAGCAATCAGCCCCAGCATTTT
NA,few,TRBJ2-3,TRBV28,CASSFPQNTDTQYF,TGTGCCAGCAGTTTTCCACAGAACACAGATACGCAGTATTTT
TRBD1,NA,TRBJ2-1,TRBV7-9,CASSFEPGQGSSYNEQFF,TGTGCCAGCAGCTTCGAACCGGGACAGGGAAGCTCCTACAATGAGCAGTTCTTC
NA,many,TRBJ1-2,TRBV28,CASGGEGYGYTF,TGTGCCAGCGGGGGCGAGGGGTACGGCTACACCTTC
NA,NA,TRBJ1-6,TRBV28,CANRLFPKGSSYNSPLHF,TGTGCCAACAGACTTTTTCCTAAAGGAAGCTCCTATAATTCACCCCTCCACTTT
NA,NA,TRBJ2-3,TRBV20-1,CSAKIAGTDTQYF,TGCAGTGCAAAGATAGCGGGCACAGATACGCAGTATTTT
NA,NA,TRBJ1-1,TRBV20-1,CSVPREEAGDTEAFF,TGCAGTGTTCCCCGCGAAGAGGCGGGTGACACTGAAGCTTTCTTT
NA,many,TRBJ2-2,TRBV2,CASSVGSAGELFF,TGTGCCAGCAGTGTAGGGAGCGCGGGGGAGCTGTTTTTT
NA,NA,TRBJ1-1,TRBV10-2,CASFLEVGTEAFF,TGCGCCAGCTTTCTCGAGGTGGGAACTGAAGCTTTCTTT
NA,NA,TRBJ2-7,TRBV25-1,CASSRWTESYEQYF,TGTGCCAGCAGTCGTTGGACGGAGTCCTACGAGCAGTACTTC
NA,many,TRBJ1-2,TRBV28,CASSRTTGYGYTF,TGTGCCAGCAGTCGGACGACAGGATATGGCTACACCTTC
NA,many,TRBJ1-4,TRBV2,CASSRGTNEKLFF,TGTGCCAGCAGTCGAGGAACTAATGAAAAACTGTTTTTT
NA,NA,TRBJ2-3,TRBV10-2,CASSARTLGADTQYF,TGCGCCAGCAGTGCGAGGACCCTTGGAGCAGATACGCAGTATTTT
TRBD1,NA,TRBJ2-1,TRBV5-4,CASSSPDRSNNEQFF,TGTGCCAGCAGCTCTCCGGACAGGAGTAACAATGAGCAGTTCTTC
NA,few,TRBJ2-7,TRBV30,CAWSVRGYEQYF,TGTGCCTGGAGTGTACGGGGGTACGAGCAGTACTTC
TRBD2,NA,TRBJ2-1,TRBV30,CAWKTSGSYNEQFF,TGTGCCTGGAAAACTAGCGGGAGTTATAATGAGCAGTTCTTC
NA,many,TRBJ2-6,TRBV9,CASSVGSGANVLTF,TGTGCCAGCAGCGTAGGCTCTGGGGCCAACGTCCTGACTTTC
NA,NA,TRBJ2-7,TRBV7-2,CASRLAFYEQYF,TGTGCCAGCAGGCTGGCGTTCTACGAGCAGTACTTC
TRBD1,many,TRBJ2-5,TRBV13,CASSLGGQQQETQYF,TGTGCCAGCAGCTTAGGGGGACAGCAACAAGAGACCCAGTACTTC
NA,few,TRBJ2-2,TRBV29-1,CSVARDNTGELFF,TGCAGCGTTGCCAGAGATAACACCGGGGAGCTGTTTTTT
NA,many,TRBJ2-6,TRBV12-3/TRBV12-4,CASSQGSWSGANVLTF,TGTGCCAGCAGTCAGGGGTCCTGGTCTGGGGCCAACGTCCTGACTTTC
NA,few,TRBJ2-5,TRBV7-9,CASTQSGLETQYF,TGTGCCAGCACCCAATCGGGTTTGGAGACCCAGTACTTC
NA,few,TRBJ2-7,TRBV7-3,CASSPITLYEQYF,TGTGCCAGCAGCCCAATCACATTATACGAGCAGTACTTC
TRBD2,NA,TRBJ2-1,TRBV28,CASSLLPTSGRTNEQFF,TGTGCCAGCAGTTTACTGCCGACTAGCGGGAGAACCAATGAGCAGTTCTTC
TRBD1,many,TRBJ2-7,TRBV11-1,CASSLFRQGPEQYF,TGTGCCAGCAGCTTATTCCGACAGGGTCCGGAGCAGTACTTC
TRBD2,NA,TRBJ2-7,TRBV5-1,CASSPSGNHEQYF,TGCGCCAGCAGCCCTAGCGGGAACCACGAGCAGTACTTC
NA,many,TRBJ2-7,TRBV10-3,CAISEIQGNYEQYF,TGTGCCATCAGTGAGATACAGGGAAACTACGAGCAGTACTTC
TRBD1,NA,TRBJ1-2,TRBV15,CATSGPGQGFKGYTF,TGTGCCACCAGCGGACCGGGACAGGGATTTAAGGGCTACACCTTC
TRBD2,many,TRBJ2-7,TRBV18,CASSPPGTNSYEQYF,TGTGCCAGCTCACCACCCGGGACTAACTCCTACGAGCAGTACTTC
NA,many,TRBJ1-5,TRBV28,CASSTQHGPRAPQHF,TGTGCCAGCAGTACGCAGCATGGGCCTCGGGCGCCCCAGCATTTT
NA,many,TRBJ2-5,TRBV11-2,CASRGWTAQETQYF,TGTGCCAGCAGGGGATGGACGGCTCAAGAGACCCAGTACTTC
NA,NA,TRBJ1-2,TRBV27,CASSLGPLAGPPYGYTF,TGTGCCAGCAGTTTAGGTCCTCTGGCAGGACCACCCTATGGCTACACCTTC